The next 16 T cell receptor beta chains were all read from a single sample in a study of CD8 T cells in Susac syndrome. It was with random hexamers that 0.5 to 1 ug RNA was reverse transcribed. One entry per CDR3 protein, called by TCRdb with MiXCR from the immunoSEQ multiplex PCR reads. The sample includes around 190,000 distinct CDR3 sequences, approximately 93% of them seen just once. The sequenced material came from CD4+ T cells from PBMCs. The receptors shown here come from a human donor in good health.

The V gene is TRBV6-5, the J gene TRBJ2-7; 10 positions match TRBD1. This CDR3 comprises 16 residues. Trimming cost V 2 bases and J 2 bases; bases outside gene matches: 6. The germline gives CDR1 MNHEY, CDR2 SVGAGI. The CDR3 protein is CASSYKGGQGPYEQYF. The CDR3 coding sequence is TGTGCCAGCAGTTACAAGGGGGGACAGGGGCCCTACGAGCAGTACTTC.

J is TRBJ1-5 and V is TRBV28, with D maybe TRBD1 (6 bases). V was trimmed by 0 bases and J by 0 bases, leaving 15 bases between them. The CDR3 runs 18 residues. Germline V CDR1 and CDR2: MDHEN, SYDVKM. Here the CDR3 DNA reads TGTGCCAGCAGTTTATGGTTATCGGGGGGCTATAGCAATCAGCCCCAGCATTTT. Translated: CASSLWLSGGYSNQPQHF.

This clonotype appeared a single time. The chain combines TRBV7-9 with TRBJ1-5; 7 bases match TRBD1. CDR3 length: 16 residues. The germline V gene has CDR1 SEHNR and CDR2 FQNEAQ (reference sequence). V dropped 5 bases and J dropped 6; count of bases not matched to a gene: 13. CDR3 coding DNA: TGTGCCAGCAGCCCAGGGGGTCGGGGGATCGGTCAGCCCCAGCATTTT. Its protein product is CASSPGGRGIGQPQHF.

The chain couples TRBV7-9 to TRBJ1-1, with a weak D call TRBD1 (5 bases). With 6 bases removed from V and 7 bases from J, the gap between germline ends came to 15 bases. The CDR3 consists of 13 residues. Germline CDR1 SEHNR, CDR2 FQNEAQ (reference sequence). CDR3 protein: CASRRRVDSEAFF. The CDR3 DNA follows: TGTGCCAGCAGACGGAGGGTCGACAGTGAAGCTTTCTTT. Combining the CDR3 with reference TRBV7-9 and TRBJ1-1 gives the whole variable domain DTGVSQNPRHKITKRGQNVTFRCDPISEHNRLYWYRQTLGQGPEFLTYFQNEAQLEKSRLLSDRFSAERPKGSFSTLEIQRTEQGDSAMYLCASRRRVDSEAFFGQGTRLTVV.

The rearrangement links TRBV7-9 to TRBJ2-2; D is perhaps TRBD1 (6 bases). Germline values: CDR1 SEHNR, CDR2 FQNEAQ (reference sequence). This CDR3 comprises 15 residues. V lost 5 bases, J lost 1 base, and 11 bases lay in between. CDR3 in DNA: TGTGCCAGCAGCAATGACAGGCTGAACACCGGGGAGCTGTTTTTT. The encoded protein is CASSNDRLNTGELFF.

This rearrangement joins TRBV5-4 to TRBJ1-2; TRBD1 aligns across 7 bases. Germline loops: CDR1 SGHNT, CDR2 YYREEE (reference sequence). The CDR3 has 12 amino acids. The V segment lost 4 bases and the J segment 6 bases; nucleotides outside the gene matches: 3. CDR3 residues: CASSDTGDGYTF. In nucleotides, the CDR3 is TGTGCCAGCAGCGACACAGGGGATGGCTACACCTTC.

The CDR3 DNA follows: TGTGCCAGCAGTGACGGAGGGACTAGTTGGGCCAAAAACATTCAGTACTTC. It specifies CASSDGGTSWAKNIQYF. V gene TRBV25-1 combines with J gene TRBJ2-4; 8 bases are a match to TRBD2. The CDR3 extends over 17 amino acids. Unmatched junction bases numbered 8, after V lost 3 bases and J lost 1 base. CDR1 and CDR2 from the germline V gene are MGHDK and SYGVNS.

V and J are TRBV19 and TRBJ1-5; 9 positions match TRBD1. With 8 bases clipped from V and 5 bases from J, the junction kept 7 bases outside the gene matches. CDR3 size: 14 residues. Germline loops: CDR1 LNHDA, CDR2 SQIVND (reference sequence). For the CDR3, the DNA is TGTGCCAGTCGCAGGACAGGGGAGGATCAGCCCCAGCATTTT. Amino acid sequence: CASRRTGEDQPQHF. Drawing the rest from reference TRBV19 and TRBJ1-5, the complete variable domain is DGGITQSPKYLFRKEGQNVTLSCEQNLNHDAMYWYRQDPGQGLRLIYYSQIVNDFQKGDIAEGYSVSREKKESFPLTVTSAQKNPTAFYLCASRRTGEDQPQHFGDGTRLSIL.

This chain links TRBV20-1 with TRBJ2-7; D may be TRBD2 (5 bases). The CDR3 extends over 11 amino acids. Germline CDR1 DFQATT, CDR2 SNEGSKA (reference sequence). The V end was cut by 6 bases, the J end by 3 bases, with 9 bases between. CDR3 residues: CSAPEDYEQYF. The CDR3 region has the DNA TGCAGTGCCCCGGAGGACTACGAGCAGTACTTC.

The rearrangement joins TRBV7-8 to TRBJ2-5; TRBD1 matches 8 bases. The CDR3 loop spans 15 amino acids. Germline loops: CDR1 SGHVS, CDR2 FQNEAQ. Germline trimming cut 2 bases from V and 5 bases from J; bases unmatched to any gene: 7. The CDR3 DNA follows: TGTGCCAGCAGCTTACGGACAGGGTGGACTGAGACCCAGTACTTC. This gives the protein CASSLRTGWTETQYF.

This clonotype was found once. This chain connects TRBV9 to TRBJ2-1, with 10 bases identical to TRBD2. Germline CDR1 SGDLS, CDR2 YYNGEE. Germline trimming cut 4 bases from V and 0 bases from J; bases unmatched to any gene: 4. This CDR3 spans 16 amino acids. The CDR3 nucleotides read TGTGCCAGCAGCACGTTAGCGGGGGGCTCCTACAATGAGCAGTTCTTC. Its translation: CASSTLAGGSYNEQFF.

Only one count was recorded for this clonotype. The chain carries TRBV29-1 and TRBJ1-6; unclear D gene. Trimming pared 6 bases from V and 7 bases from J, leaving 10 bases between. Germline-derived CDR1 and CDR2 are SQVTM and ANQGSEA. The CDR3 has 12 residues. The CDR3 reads CSVEGPNSPLHF. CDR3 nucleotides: TGCAGCGTGGAGGGCCCAAATTCACCCCTCCACTTT.

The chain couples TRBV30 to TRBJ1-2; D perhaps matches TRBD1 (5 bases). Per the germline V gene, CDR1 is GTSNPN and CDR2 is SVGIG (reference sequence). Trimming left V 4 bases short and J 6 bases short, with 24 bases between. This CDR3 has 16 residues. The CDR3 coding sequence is TGTGCCTGGATTGTAAGGCGGGGGATCATCGCGGATGGCTACACCTTC. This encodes CAWIVRRGIIADGYTF.

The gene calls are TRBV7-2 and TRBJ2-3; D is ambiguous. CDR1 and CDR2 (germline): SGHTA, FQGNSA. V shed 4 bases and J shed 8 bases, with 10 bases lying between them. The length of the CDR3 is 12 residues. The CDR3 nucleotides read TGTGCCAGCAGCTCCCTCCGTAGTACGCAGTATTTT. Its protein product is CASSSLRSTQYF.

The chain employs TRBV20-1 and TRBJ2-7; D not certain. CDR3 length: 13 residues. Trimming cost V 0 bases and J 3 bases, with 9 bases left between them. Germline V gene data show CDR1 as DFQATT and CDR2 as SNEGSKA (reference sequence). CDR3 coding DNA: TGCAGTGCTAGAGATCCCAAATTCTACGAGCAGTACTTC. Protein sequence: CSARDPKFYEQYF.

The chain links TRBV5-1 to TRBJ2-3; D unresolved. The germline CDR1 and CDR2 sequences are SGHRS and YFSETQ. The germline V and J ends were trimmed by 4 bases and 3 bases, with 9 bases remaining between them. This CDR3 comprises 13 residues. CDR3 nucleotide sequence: TGCGCCAGCAGCCTAGTGACGACAGATACGCAGTATTTT. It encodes CASSLVTTDTQYF.